The T cell receptor (beta chain) under discussion was sequenced for a study of T cells in Graves' hyperthyroidism and ophthalmopathy. Study outcomes and limitations: Blood also held most thyroid clonotypes expanded beyond 0.001. Prediction of ophthalmopathy progression came a median approximately 7 months pre-onset.

Criteria for exclusion of patients were uncontrolled infection, other autoimmune disease, pregnancy or lactation. From RNA transcripts, TCR beta CDR3 regions were amplified. The HTBI primer set was used in a first-round RT-PCR of the TCR CDR3. TCRdb called the multiplex PCR reads again in MiXCR, with one record for every CDR3 protein. The table lists 480,000 or so distinct CDR3 sequences, 46% of them singletons. With regard to this clonotype: Its matching antigen is unknown.

The CDR3 extends over 13 amino acids. V was pared by 3 bases and J by 0 bases, with 3 bases between. Germline CDR1 and CDR2: SEHNR and FQNEAQ (reference sequence). The sequenced sample consisted of peripheral blood or thyroid tissue (not recorded which). The chain joins TRBV7-9 to TRBJ2-1, with no clear D. This sequence originates from an adult woman with Graves' disease, either hyperthyroidism or ophthalmopathy (not recorded which). The CDR3, as DNA: TGTGCCAGCAGCTTTGTCTCCTACAATGAGCAGTTCTTC. Its protein product is CASSFVSYNEQFF.